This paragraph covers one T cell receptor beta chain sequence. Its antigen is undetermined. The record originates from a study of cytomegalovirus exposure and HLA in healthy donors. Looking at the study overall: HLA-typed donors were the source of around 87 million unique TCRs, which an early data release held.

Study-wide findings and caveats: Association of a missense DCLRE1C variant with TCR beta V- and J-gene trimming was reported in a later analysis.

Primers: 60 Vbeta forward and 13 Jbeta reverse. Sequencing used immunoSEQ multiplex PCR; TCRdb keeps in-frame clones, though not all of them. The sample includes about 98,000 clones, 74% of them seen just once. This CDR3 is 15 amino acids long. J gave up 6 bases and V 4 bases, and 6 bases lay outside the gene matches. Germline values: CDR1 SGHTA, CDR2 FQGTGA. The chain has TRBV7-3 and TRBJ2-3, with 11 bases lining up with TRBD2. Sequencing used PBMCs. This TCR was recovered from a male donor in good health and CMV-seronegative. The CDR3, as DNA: TGTGCCAGCAGCTCCCTAGCGGGAGGTTGGGATACGCAGTATTTT. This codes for CASSSLAGGWDTQYF.